A selection of T cell receptor beta chains follows, all from one sample in a study of blood T cell repertoires in COVID-19. Only in-frame clones appear in the TCRdb table, and some are missing; sequencing was by immunoSEQ multiplex PCR. This table has some 120,000 clones, 80% to 90% appearing once. The specimen was peripheral blood. The source is a woman aged 45 to 65 with acute or convalescent COVID-19. Each CDR3 is given with its conserved first and last residue. The D gene is left open where the match is weak.

j_call v_call d_call cdr3_nt cdr3_aa
TRBJ1-3 TRBV30 - TGTGCCTGGAGTGTTAGCTCTGGAAACACCATATATTTT CAWSVSSGNTIYF
TRBJ1-1 TRBV25-1 - TGTGCCAGCAGTGAGCGAGGGAACACTGAAGCTTTCTTT CASSERGNTEAFF
TRBJ2-7 TRBV24-1 - TGTGCCACCAGTGATTTGCGACAGTCCTACGAGCAGTACTTC CATSDLRQSYEQYF
TRBJ2-7 TRBV19 - TGTGCCAGTAGTACCGGAGTAGACTACGAGCAGTACTTC CASSTGVDYEQYF
TRBJ2-1 TRBV18 - TGTGCCAGCTCACCACCGTTAGGGGCGCTCGGCAATGAGCAGTTCTTC CASSPPLGALGNEQFF
TRBJ1-1 TRBV6-2/TRBV6-3 - TGTGCCAGTAGCCGCCAGGGTGGAGTGAACACTGAAGCTTTCTTT CASSRQGGVNTEAFF
TRBJ2-1 TRBV5-4 TRBD2 TGTGCCAGCAGCCGATTCGGGACTAGCGGTAGGAATGAGCAGTTCTTC CASSRFGTSGRNEQFF
TRBJ1-3 TRBV6-4 TRBD1 TGTGCCAGCAGTGACGAGGGGGCGCGTAGAAACACCATATATTTT CASSDEGARRNTIYF
TRBJ2-2 TRBV7-9 - TGTGCCAGCAGCCCCGCCCGGGGTCCCGGGGAGCTGTTTTTT CASSPARGPGELFF
TRBJ2-5 TRBV3-1/TRBV3-2 - TGTGCCAGCAGCCGAGTGGAGACCCAGTACTTC CASSRVETQYF